Given below is one T cell receptor (beta chain) in context. No antigen is known for it. This sample is drawn from a study of somatic mutations in cytotoxic T cells in rheumatoid arthritis. Study details: Patient blood (about 29 ml EDTA) was drawn right after diagnosis, before any treatment. Some V beta antibody-stained T-cell populations were flow-sorted at nearly 100% purity, including V beta1+ cells sequenced for TCRB. Overall study results and limits: Patients with rheumatoid arthritis showed a slight underrepresentation of TRBV07, a finding that was never subjected to any adjustment for multiple comparisons.

The CDR3 sequence is 14 residues long. Trimming removed 0 bases from V and 8 bases from J, with 11 bases in between. Germline-derived CDR1 and CDR2 are SGHKS and YYEKEE (reference sequence). Methods used by the authors: Patient CD8+ clones bigger than 1% seldom lined up with published virus-specific TCRB sequences. Sequenced by immunoSEQ multiplex PCR; TCRdb stores in-frame clones only, minus some. V and J calls and clone size follow that table, whereas D and trimming were derived from the DNA. The sample has 15,000 to 20,000 clones; around 80% are singletons. This clonotype originated in an adult with rheumatoid arthritis. J is TRBJ1-4 and V is TRBV5-5; TRBD1 is a possible D gene (5 bases). Sequencing was carried out using CD8+ T cells sorted from blood. CDR3 DNA sequence: TGTGCCAGCAGCTTGGTCGCTACAGGCGAAAAACTGTTTTTT. This translates into CASSLVATGEKLFF.